The TCR beta chain described here comes from a study of T cell responses to AZD1222 COVID-19 vaccine. Study results and limitations: The donors showed a predominance of white British ancestry and of females, with possible underestimation of clonal diversity. With dominance at 160-218 and 743-854, vaccine-associated CD4 TCRs spanned spike. Repertoire sampling was restricted to post-peak T cell response timepoints.

The CDR3 contains 16 residues. The V segment lost 2 bases and the J segment 0 bases; nucleotides outside the gene matches: 6. Germline V gene lookup returns CDR1 SGHRS and CDR2 YFSETQ. Repertoires were generated with immunoSEQ multiplex PCR, while TCRdb's copy carries only in-frame clones and drops some. The sample has some 150,000 clones; more than 75% are singletons. Comment on this clone: What it binds is not known.

The sequence derives from an adult in good health. The chain uses TRBV5-1 and TRBJ2-3; 7 nucleotides line up with TRBD2. The sequencing here drew on peripheral blood, taken on day 0 of MenACWY control vaccination. CDR3 residues: CASSLGAGPSTDTQYF. The CDR3 DNA sequence: TGCGCCAGCAGCTTAGGAGCGGGGCCTAGCACAGATACGCAGTATTTT.